The rows below give T cell receptor beta chains drawn from one sample of a study of beta chain features in type 1 diabetes. The protocol was immunoSEQ multiplex PCR, while the TCRdb copy is restricted to in-frame clones and leaves out a portion. The sample lists some 350,000 clones; approximately 15% were seen once. The sample consisted of naive CD4+ T cells from blood. These receptors came from a woman aged 18-30 years with type 1 diabetes. Each CDR3 is given with its conserved first and last residue. The D gene is left open where the match is weak. Expanded clones get a size class; other rows say once, few or many, or leave the size out.

abundance,v_gene,d_gene,j_gene,CDR3aa,CDR3nt
few,TRBV5-1,-,TRBJ2-2,CASSLSPPNTGELFF,TGCGCCAGCAGCTTGAGCCCTCCGAACACCGGGGAGCTGTTTTTT
-,TRBV2,-,TRBJ2-5,CASSGSSLRETQYF,TGTGCCAGCAGTGGGTCTAGCTTACGGGAGACCCAGTACTTC
-,TRBV6-5,TRBD1,TRBJ2-7,CASSYDGQGAYEQYF,TGTGCCAGCAGTTACGACGGACAGGGGGCCTACGAGCAGTACTTC
-,TRBV5-4,TRBD2,TRBJ2-5,CASSPSGRAGETQYF,TGTGCCAGCAGCCCTAGCGGGAGGGCCGGAGAGACCCAGTACTTC
-,TRBV5-1,TRBD2,TRBJ2-2,CASSPVAGVTGELFF,TGCGCCAGCAGCCCCGTGGCGGGAGTAACCGGGGAGCTGTTTTTT
-,TRBV4-1,TRBD1,TRBJ1-1,CASSAWTGGTEAFF,TGCGCCAGCAGCGCCTGGACAGGGGGCACTGAAGCTTTCTTT
few,TRBV5-6,-,TRBJ1-5,CASSKTGGFDQPQHF,TGTGCCAGCAGTAAGACGGGTGGTTTTGATCAGCCCCAGCATTTT
-,TRBV5-6,TRBD1,TRBJ2-5,CASSRGQGTETQYF,TGTGCCAGCAGCCGGGGACAGGGGACCGAGACCCAGTACTTC
-,TRBV19,TRBD2,TRBJ2-5,CASSIQGAGEVQETQYF,TGTGCCAGTAGTATTCAGGGAGCGGGAGAGGTCCAAGAGACCCAGTACTTC
few,TRBV19,TRBD1,TRBJ1-5,CATVQGQGQPQHF,TGTGCCACCGTACAGGGGCAGGGCCAGCCCCAGCATTTT
few,TRBV18,TRBD1,TRBJ2-2,CASSPGQDTGELFF,TGTGCCAGCTCCCCAGGACAGGACACCGGGGAGCTGTTTTTT
-,TRBV30,TRBD2,TRBJ2-1,CASSSGEFNEQFF,TGTGCCTCCAGTAGCGGGGAGTTCAATGAGCAGTTCTTC
-,TRBV5-4,TRBD2,TRBJ2-4,CASSPGLAGVKGKNIQYF,TGTGCCAGCAGCCCCGGACTAGCGGGAGTAAAAGGCAAAAACATTCAGTACTTC
-,TRBV7-8,-,TRBJ1-2,CASSLGLPTRGGLYGYTF,TGTGCCAGCAGCTTAGGACTCCCTACTCGGGGGGGCCTCTATGGCTACACCTTC
-,TRBV4-3,TRBD2,TRBJ2-3,CASSQDRRTSGRDTQYF,TGCGCCAGCAGCCAAGACAGGAGGACTAGCGGGAGAGATACGCAGTATTTT
few,TRBV10-3,-,TRBJ2-3,CAAAGNTQYF,TGTGCCGCGGCGGGGAATACGCAGTATTTT
-,TRBV28,TRBD1,TRBJ1-5,CASLRQGSGGPQHF,TGTGCCAGTCTGAGACAGGGCTCCGGCGGGCCCCAGCATTTT
-,TRBV19,-,TRBJ2-2,CASSIFRNTGELFF,TGTGCCAGTAGTATCTTCAGGAACACCGGGGAGCTGTTTTTT
-,TRBV9,TRBD2,TRBJ2-7,CASSVDGSGRSGEQYF,TGTGCCAGCAGCGTAGACGGTAGCGGGAGGTCCGGCGAGCAGTACTTC
-,TRBV6-6,-,TRBJ2-7,CASSNRQDAYEQYF,TGTGCCAGCAGTAATCGACAGGACGCATACGAGCAGTACTTC
-,TRBV6-6,-,TRBJ2-4,CASSRQAMGQNIQYF,TGTGCCAGCAGTCGACAGGCTATGGGGCAAAACATTCAGTACTTC
-,TRBV27,TRBD2,TRBJ2-2,CASSLTRESGELFF,TGTGCCAGCAGTTTAACGCGGGAGTCCGGGGAGCTGTTTTTT
-,TRBV27,TRBD2,TRBJ2-1,CASSLPGASGRKNEQFF,TGTGCCAGCAGTTTACCGGGGGCTAGCGGGAGAAAGAATGAGCAGTTCTTC
-,TRBV6-6,TRBD2,TRBJ2-1,CASSYSGLAGEQFF,TGTGCCAGCAGTTACTCGGGGCTAGCGGGGGAGCAGTTCTTC
-,TRBV7-9,-,TRBJ1-2,CASSLLTF,TGTGCCAGCAGCCTCTTAACCTTC
-,TRBV5-6,TRBD1,TRBJ1-1,CASSRGTGKLNTEAFF,TGTGCCAGCAGCCGCGGGACAGGGAAGTTGAACACTGAAGCTTTCTTT
-,TRBV9,TRBD1,TRBJ2-7,CASSVETGDYEQYF,TGTGCCAGCAGCGTAGAGACAGGGGACTACGAGCAGTACTTC
few,TRBV25-1,-,TRBJ2-2,CASSDLGRGNTGELFF,TGTGCCAGCAGTGATTTAGGGCGGGGGAACACCGGGGAGCTGTTTTTT
few,TRBV5-1,-,TRBJ2-5,CASSSLPQETQYF,TGCGCCAGCAGCTCCCTACCCCAAGAGACCCAGTACTTC
few,TRBV7-9,TRBD2,TRBJ2-1,CASSLGLAGVGEQFF,TGTGCCAGCAGCTTAGGACTAGCGGGAGTGGGTGAGCAGTTCTTC
few,TRBV7-2,-,TRBJ2-3,CASSFRVRADTQYF,TGTGCCAGCAGCTTTCGGGTGCGGGCAGATACGCAGTATTTT
-,TRBV5-4,-,TRBJ2-5,CASSFPPRGTQYF,TGTGCCAGCAGCTTCCCCCCCAGGGGGACCCAGTACTTC
-,TRBV15,-,TRBJ2-5,CATSRDTPRSQETQYF,TGTGCCACCAGCAGGGACACACCGAGGTCTCAAGAGACCCAGTACTTC
-,TRBV9,TRBD1,TRBJ1-2,CASSVPGDRAPDYGYTF,TGTGCCAGCAGCGTACCGGGGGACAGGGCACCTGACTATGGCTACACCTTC
few,TRBV4-3,TRBD2,TRBJ2-1,CASSQVTSGNYNEQFF,TGCGCCAGCAGCCAAGTCACTAGCGGGAACTACAATGAGCAGTTCTTC
-,TRBV5-4,-,TRBJ2-7,CASSLQENEQYF,TGTGCCAGCAGCTTACAGGAGAACGAGCAGTACTTC
-,TRBV13,TRBD2,TRBJ2-1,CASGLAGGEQFF,TGTGCCAGCGGACTAGCGGGAGGTGAGCAGTTCTTC
-,TRBV5-4,-,TRBJ1-2,CASSSTDKDGYTF,TGTGCCAGCAGCTCCACGGACAAGGATGGCTACACCTTC
-,TRBV29-1,-,TRBJ2-1,CSVESGRGGNEQFF,TGCAGCGTGGAAAGCGGGCGAGGAGGCAATGAGCAGTTCTTC
-,TRBV6-5,-,TRBJ2-2,CASSPDTFGTGELFF,TGTGCCAGCAGCCCGGACACTTTTGGGACCGGGGAGCTGTTTTTT
few,TRBV15,-,TRBJ1-3,CATSRDTDHSGNTIYF,TGTGCCACCAGCAGAGATACAGATCACTCTGGAAACACCATATATTTT
-,TRBV30,TRBD1,TRBJ1-2,CAWSVQGAGRGYTF,TGTGCCTGGAGTGTACAGGGGGCTGGTCGTGGCTACACCTTC
few,TRBV6-1,-,TRBJ2-5,CASNDRIQETQYF,TGTGCCAGCAATGACAGGATTCAAGAGACCCAGTACTTC
few,TRBV6-6,TRBD2,TRBJ2-1,CASRIPSGRAGNEQFF,TGTGCCAGCCGAATCCCGAGCGGGAGGGCGGGGAATGAGCAGTTCTTC
-,TRBV7-2,TRBD2,TRBJ2-7,CASSLGPSGTSGRNDEQYF,TGTGCCAGCAGCTTAGGACCTTCCGGGACTAGCGGGAGGAACGACGAGCAGTACTTC
few,TRBV15,-,TRBJ2-5,CATSEITGSRRETQYF,TGTGCCACCTCGGAGATTACGGGGTCCAGAAGGGAGACCCAGTACTTC
few,TRBV11-3,-,TRBJ2-3,CASSLQTTDTQYF,TGTGCCAGCAGCCTGCAGACTACAGATACGCAGTATTTT
-,TRBV27,-,TRBJ1-1,CASRYVVGGTEAFF,TGTGCCAGCAGATACGTGGTAGGGGGCACTGAAGCTTTCTTT